This T cell receptor (gamma chain) came from a study of gamma delta lymphoproliferative disorders and STAT genes (dated by TCRdb to the late 2010s). For the wider study: Gamma-chain libraries were prepared from at least 50 ng of genomic DNA using the LymphoTrack Dx TCRG Assay. A couple of gamma-chain samples and all delta-chain samples were sequenced twice to confirm results. The study profiled TCR gamma and delta CDR3 repertoires by deep sequencing in Tgammadelta lymphoproliferative disease patients and healthy controls, within a larger immunophenotypic and STAT-mutation study. Because no corresponding Invivoscribe delta assay was available, delta-chain libraries were prepared according to the standard operating procedure of the EuroClonality-NGS working group. Study-wide findings and limitations: In whole-repertoire clustering, patient gamma repertoires grouped separately from healthy controls, whereas delta repertoires showed no separation between groups. Control T cells were likely spread across varied maturation stages, whereas leukemic cells were skewed toward terminal effectors, which potentially limits comparisons between patients and controls. Almost every major gamma and delta clonotype in patients was public, meaning shared with at least one healthy donor, and only a couple of gamma clonotypes were private to disease. According to the authors, NGS specificity may be reduced at low frequencies, so whether leukemic clones are public or private needs confirmation.

For both patients and controls, peripheral blood mononuclear cells were isolated, and the genomic DNA from these cells was used for TCR sequencing. As controls, approximately 23 healthy adult blood donors (median age 64 years; roughly twelve males and roughly eleven females) were included and were matched to patients for age and sex. By share, this clone ranks as large (0.1 to 1%). Its antigen specificity is not known. No per-base quality is available; no much larger clone lies one base away. The CDR3, cysteine through phenylalanine, is 13 amino acids long. Just the 39-base CDR3 DNA is kept, in frame starting at base 1. V is cut back by 4 bases and J by 5 bases, with 8 bases in the junction unmatched. The germline V gene sets CDR1 to EGSTGY and CDR2 to YDSYTSSV. Both library preparation methods relied on multiplex PCR with primers aimed at conserved V and J regions of the TCR genes. After purification and pooling, the amplicons were sequenced on an Illumina MiSeq platform. As for how the authors treated the data: V(D)J alignment, clonotype assembly and translation were done with MiXCR, while functionality assessment and CDR3 repertoire analyses were done with VDJtools. CDR3 was defined per IMGT, and analyses were restricted to productive sequences using functional genes, excluding ORF genes and pseudogenes. A custom Python script was used to search all patients and controls for identical amino acid CDR3s of major clonotypes (frequency >=5%). A one-sided non-parametric Wilcoxon test was used to compare clonotype frequencies in patients versus controls. TCRdb called clones afresh from the public reads with CATT; identical DNA rows were later merged. The V and J calls and clone size are TCRdb's, not the authors'. This sample gives approximately 810 gamma-chain clones in total; more than 20% of them show up just once. Of the sample, 22% is held by the ten largest clones.

The clonotype originates from a human donor in good health. The rearranged chain carries TRGV4 and TRGJ1 or TRGJ2. Here the J gene came from matching the DNA to germline, since TCRdb omits it. Sample: blood. The sequenced DNA is TGTGCCACCTGGGACGGGCTCAATTATAAGAAACTCTTT. Its protein is CATWDGLNYKKLF.